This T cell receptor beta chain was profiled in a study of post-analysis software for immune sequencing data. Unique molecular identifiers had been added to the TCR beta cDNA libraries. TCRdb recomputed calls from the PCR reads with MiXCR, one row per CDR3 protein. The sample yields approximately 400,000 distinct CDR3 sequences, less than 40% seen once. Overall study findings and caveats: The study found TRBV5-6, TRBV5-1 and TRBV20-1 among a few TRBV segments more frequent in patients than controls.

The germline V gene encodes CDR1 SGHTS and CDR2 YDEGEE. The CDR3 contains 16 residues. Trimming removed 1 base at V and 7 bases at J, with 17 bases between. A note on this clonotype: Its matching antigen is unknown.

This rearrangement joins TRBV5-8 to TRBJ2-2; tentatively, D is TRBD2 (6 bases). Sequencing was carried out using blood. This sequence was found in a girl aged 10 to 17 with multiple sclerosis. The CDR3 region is CASSLHQGGIGGELFF. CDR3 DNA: TGTGCCAGCAGCTTGCATCAGGGCGGGATCGGCGGGGAGCTGTTTTTT.